One sample yielded the 4 T cell receptor beta chains listed below, sequenced in a study of long-term antiretroviral therapy in people with HIV. Assay version v3.0 of immunoSEQ was used, and it was run at survey level. The method was immunoSEQ multiplex PCR; TCRdb's version includes in-frame clones alone and lacks a portion of them. The sample has tens of thousands of clones, roughly 85% seen once. The sample in question was unsorted PBMCs, obtained 1.2 years after starting antiretroviral therapy. All receptors come from a man aged 45-65 years with HIV.

The CDR3 reads CASSFRESNYEQYF. In DNA, the CDR3 is TGTGCCAGCAGCTTCAGGGAGTCAAACTACGAGCAGTACTTC. The chain is built from TRBV7-9 and TRBJ2-7; D may be TRBD1 or TRBD2 (5 bases each). Per the germline V gene, CDR1 is SEHNR and CDR2 is FQNEAQ (reference sequence). CDR3 size: 14 residues. The V and J ends lost 3 bases and 3 bases respectively, with 12 bases between them.

The V gene is TRBV7-2, the J gene TRBJ1-2; 7 bases line up with TRBD1. This CDR3 contains 12 residues. V trimming: 5 bases; J trimming: 6 bases; junction bases outside the gene matches: 3. Germline V gene lookup returns CDR1 SGHTA and CDR2 FQGNSA. CDR3 DNA: TGTGCCAGCAGCGCCACAGGGGATGGCTACACCTTC. This translates into CASSATGDGYTF.

V and J are TRBV9 and TRBJ1-2; 9 nucleotides line up with TRBD1. In germline, CDR1 is SGDLS, CDR2 YYNGEE. The CDR3 runs to 15 residues. Trimming removed 0 bases from V and 1 base from J; junction bases left unmatched: 1. The CDR3 DNA sequence: TGTGCCAGCAGCGTAGGGGGACAGGGTAACTATGGCTACACCTTC. This codes for CASSVGGQGNYGYTF.

The chain uses TRBV5-1 and TRBJ2-3, with D maybe TRBD2 (6 bases). Trimming cost V 0 bases and J 4 bases, with 15 bases left between them. This CDR3 contains 16 residues. The germline CDR1 and CDR2 sequences are SGHRS and YFSETQ. This chain's CDR3 is CASSLEGRGGADTQYF. CDR3 bases: TGCGCCAGCAGCTTGGAGGGGCGGGGAGGTGCAGATACGCAGTATTTT.